One and the same sample provided the 3 T cell receptor beta chains below, sequenced in a study of T cell responses to AZD1222 COVID-19 vaccine. The table came from immunoSEQ multiplex PCR; TCRdb's copy has only in-frame clones and leaves some out. The sample records tens of thousands of clones, 80% to 90% being singletons. Material: peripheral blood, obtained 28 days after the second AZD1222 dose. The receptor source for this set is an adult who received the AZD1222 COVID-19 vaccine.

The chain employs TRBV7-9 and TRBJ1-4; 7 nucleotides match TRBD1. The CDR3 runs to 15 residues. V lost 3 bases and J lost 11; bases outside the gene matches: 12. Germline V gene lookup returns CDR1 SEHNR and CDR2 FQNEAQ (reference sequence). The CDR3 protein is CASSLGQPMGVKLFF. In nucleotides, the CDR3 is TGTGCCAGCAGCTTGGGACAGCCCATGGGTGTGAAACTGTTTTTT.

The chain employs TRBV19 and TRBJ2-7, with a tentative D call TRBD2 (6 bases). The V end lost 4 bases, the J end lost 2 bases, and 18 bases lay between the germline ends. This CDR3 region has 16 residues. In germline, CDR1 is LNHDA, CDR2 SQIVND (reference sequence). CDR3 amino acids: CASSTLGGRVPYEQYF. The DNA of the CDR3 is TGTGCCAGTAGTACCCTGGGAGGACGGGTTCCCTACGAGCAGTACTTC. Full variable domain (outside the CDR3, taken from reference TRBV19 and TRBJ2-7): DGGITQSPKYLFRKEGQNVTLSCEQNLNHDAMYWYRQDPGQGLRLIYYSQIVNDFQKGDIAEGYSVSREKKESFPLTVTSAQKNPTAFYLCASSTLGGRVPYEQYFGPGTRLTVT.

The chain links TRBV19 to TRBJ1-5; D unresolved. CDR3 length: 15 residues. Trimming removed 6 bases from V and 2 bases from J, with 14 bases in between. CDR1 is LNHDA and CDR2 is SQIVND in the germline V gene (reference sequence). The CDR3 sequence is CASSKFLDGNQPQHF. CDR3 in DNA: TGTGCCAGTAGCAAATTTCTTGACGGCAATCAGCCCCAGCATTTT.